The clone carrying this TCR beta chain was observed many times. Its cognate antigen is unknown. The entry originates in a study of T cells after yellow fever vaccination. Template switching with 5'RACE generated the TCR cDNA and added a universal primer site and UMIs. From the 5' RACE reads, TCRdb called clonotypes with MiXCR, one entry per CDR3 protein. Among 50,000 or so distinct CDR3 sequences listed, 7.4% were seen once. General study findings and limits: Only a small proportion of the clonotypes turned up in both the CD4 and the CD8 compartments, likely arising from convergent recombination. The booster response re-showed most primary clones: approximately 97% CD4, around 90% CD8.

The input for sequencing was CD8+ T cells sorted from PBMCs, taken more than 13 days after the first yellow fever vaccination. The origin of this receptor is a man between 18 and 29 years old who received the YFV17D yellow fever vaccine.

CDR3 DNA sequence: TGTGCCAGCAGCCCCAGGACCCTAAATTCTAACTATGGCTACACCTTC. Its translation: CASSPRTLNSNYGYTF. J is TRBJ1-2 and V is TRBV25-1; unclear D gene. The CDR3 runs to 16 residues. V was shortened by 6 bases and J by 0 bases, with 17 bases between the two germline ends. Germline CDR1 and CDR2: MGHDK and SYGVNS.